Listed below are T cell receptor beta chains from one sample, sequenced in a study of blood T cells in healthy people across ages. Each CDR3 protein gets one entry after TCRdb re-called the 5' RACE reads with MiXCR. This table has over 600,000 distinct CDR3 sequences, approximately 40% appearing once. The sequenced sample consisted of blood. The receptors come from a man older than 75 in good health. Each CDR3 is given with its conserved first and last residue. D genes are given only for firm matches.

D | V | CDR3
TRBD2 | TRBV7-2 | CASSLTGTSDEQYF
- | TRBV7-2 | CASTPGGLGEQYF
- | TRBV27 | CVSSFGNSNQPQHF
TRBD1 | TRBV13 | CASSNPGQQYEQYF
TRBD1 | TRBV20-1 | CSARLDRGAYEQYF
- | TRBV29-1 | CSVEPPGEHHPDTQYF
- | TRBV18 | CASSPPTQGVTEAFF
- | TRBV28 | CASSFEDNYNEQFF
- | TRBV7-2 | CASSPSRNINEKLFF
TRBD2 | TRBV7-9 | CASSSQAGGIQETQYF
- | TRBV7-2 | CASSWGGDRAYEQYF
TRBD1 | TRBV4-3 | CASSQDGYRGQGYTF
TRBD2 | TRBV5-1 | CASSLNVAGPPYEQYF
TRBD1 | TRBV6-2/TRBV6-3 | CASSYATGTGSPPAKNIQYF
- | TRBV5-4 | CASSFELVNTGELFF
TRBD2 | TRBV7-2 | CASSLRTSGIANTGELFF
- | TRBV7-2 | CASSPIDEQFF
TRBD2 | TRBV29-1 | CSVDPWEGLNEQYF
TRBD2 | TRBV7-3 | CASSQGLAGVSYNEQYF
TRBD1 | TRBV3-1 | CASSPPGTGFEQYF
- | TRBV20-1 | CSARDGRGSRDEQFF
TRBD2 | TRBV20-1 | CSVASGFTSTDTQYF
TRBD2 | TRBV5-1 | CASSYTSGVGHNEQFF
TRBD2 | TRBV12-3/TRBV12-4 | CASSPSGGAALNIQYF
- | TRBV10-1 | CASSGTRENGYTF
- | TRBV4-2 | CASSQEFGRVNSPLHF
TRBD2 | TRBV7-3 | CASSLGLAGGGNEQFF
TRBD2 | TRBV3-1 | CASSRLAAGNGDEQFF
- | TRBV3-1 | CASSPRDTVAKNIQYF